Below, one T cell receptor beta chain is given with its context. What it recognizes is unknown. Primers for the PCR totalled 60 Vbeta and 13 Jbeta. Assay used: immunoSEQ multiplex PCR; TCRdb lists only in-frame clones, some missing. The table shows roughly 150,000 clones, with roughly 80% occurring only once. This record comes from a study of cytomegalovirus exposure and HLA in healthy donors. The CDR3 length is 15 residues. Trimming cost V 5 bases and J 8 bases, with 19 bases left between them. CDR1 LNHNV and CDR2 YYDKDF come from the germline V gene (reference sequence). Regarding the study as a whole: An observed cluster of highly shared sequence variants was recorded as a likely sequencing artifact. Later work found most CMV-associated TCR beta chains apparently HLA-restricted.

The TCR originated in a man aged 40-50 years in good health and CMV-seropositive. This chain links TRBV15 with TRBJ2-1, with D tentatively TRBD2 (5 bases). Sequenced: PBMCs. The CDR3 DNA follows: TGTGCCACCAGCCCCGAGGGAGCAGGATGGGATGAGCAGTTCTTC. Its protein is CATSPEGAGWDEQFF.